This entry features one T cell receptor (beta chain) sequence. Its antigen is not known. Other DNA variants within this sample encode the same CDR3. The V end lost 6 bases, the J end lost 3 bases, and 10 bases lay between the germline ends. Per the germline V gene, CDR1 is SNHLY and CDR2 is FYNNEI. CDR3 length: 13 amino acids. The sample is drawn from a study of cytotoxic CD8 clonotypes in ibrutinib-treated CLL. Study overall: On average, about 97,000 productive rearrangements and more than 200,000 productive templates per sample. Study observations and caveats: In sustained-remission versus progressing patients, sampling times differed. Public clonotypes showed up rarely, and on treatment they shrank or held steady.

Deep sequencing aimed at 1 in 200,000 to 1 in 1 million T cells' resolution. Data came from immunoSEQ multiplex PCR; TCRdb stores just in-frame clones and leaves some out. Among more than 140,000 clones, 70% to 80% were seen once, and the ten largest hold 25% to 30%. Sequenced material: PBMCs, taken after 12 months of ibrutinib treatment. The sequence came from a human donor with chronic lymphocytic leukemia. The V gene is TRBV2, the J gene TRBJ2-3, with D perhaps TRBD2 (6 bases). The CDR3 DNA reads TGTGCCAGCAGATTGGGGGGAACAGATACGCAGTATTTT. Amino acid sequence: CASRLGGTDTQYF.